The 9 T cell receptor beta chains given below trace back to one sample, sequenced in a study of CD8+CD57+ T cells in acquired aplastic anemia. It was genomic DNA that served as the template for profiling TCR beta VDJ and CDR3. TCRdb passed the reads through MiXCR, listing each CDR3 protein once. The sample records about 220,000 distinct CDR3 sequences, about 37% being singletons. The material sequenced was sorted CD4+, CD8+, or CD8+CD57+ T cells (not recorded which) from PBMCs. These receptors originate from a human donor in good health, serving as a control.

This clonotype occurred many times. V gene TRBV24-1 combines with J gene TRBJ2-7; 9 bases agree with TRBD1. CDR1 KGHDR and CDR2 SFDVKD come from the germline V gene. Trimming at V came to 3 bases and at J to 4 bases, leaving 6 bases not matched to a gene. The CDR3 is 15 amino acids. The CDR3 coding sequence is TGTGCCACCAGTGATCCCGGGACAGGGTCTTACGAGCAGTACTTC. Amino acid sequence: CATSDPGTGSYEQYF.

The chain combines TRBV7-9 with TRBJ2-7; 11 bases fit TRBD1. J gave up 4 bases and V 4 bases, and 6 bases lay outside the gene matches. Germline V gene lookup returns CDR1 SEHNR and CDR2 FQNEAQ (reference sequence). The CDR3 extends over 15 amino acids. This CDR3 is CASSYGQGASYEQYF. The CDR3 DNA sequence: TGTGCCAGCAGCTATGGACAGGGGGCGTCTTACGAGCAGTACTTC.

This clonotype came up a few times. The chain recombines TRBV5-5 with TRBJ2-7; D not certain. The CDR3 totals 15 residues. Per the germline V gene, CDR1 is SGHKS and CDR2 is YYEKEE (reference sequence). V shed 0 bases and J shed 3 bases, with 13 bases lying between them. This CDR3 is CASSLDPGIFYEQYF. For the CDR3, the DNA is TGTGCCAGCAGCTTGGATCCAGGAATCTTCTACGAGCAGTACTTC. The full variable domain, with the rest looked up from reference TRBV5-5 and TRBJ2-7, is DAGVTQSPTHLIKTRGQQVTLRCSPISGHKSVSWYQQVLGQGPQFIFQYYEKEERGRGNFPDRFSARQFPNYSSELNVNALLLGDSALYLCASSLDPGIFYEQYFGPGTRLTVT.

This clonotype showed up many times. CDR3 DNA: TGTGCCAGCAGCCAAGTTGTTGGTTTCTACGAGCAGTACTTC. Its translation is CASSQVVGFYEQYF. The V call is TRBV3-1, the J call TRBJ2-7; D is unresolved. Trimming removed 1 base at V and 3 bases at J, with 10 bases between. Germline-derived CDR1 and CDR2 are LGHDT and YNNKEL (reference sequence). The CDR3 loop spans 14 amino acids.

The chain carries TRBV15 and TRBJ2-7; D possibly uses TRBD1 or TRBD2 (5 bases each). Germline V gene data show CDR1 as LNHNV and CDR2 as YYDKDF (reference sequence). This CDR3 has 15 residues. V gave up 3 bases and J gave up 6 bases, with 18 bases separating them. The CDR3 nucleotides read TGTGCCACCAGCAGTTACGTTCTTTGGGGGTCCGAGCAGTACTTC. Encoded protein: CATSSYVLWGSEQYF.

V is TRBV7-2 and J is TRBJ2-5, with a weak D call TRBD1 (5 bases). The J call may be incorrect, as the DNA end agrees better with TRBJ2-7. The CDR3 has 16 amino acids. CDR1 and CDR2 from the germline V gene are SGHTA and FQGNSA. The DNA for the CDR3 is TGTGCCAGCAGCGGACGCTCGACAGCCTTTACCTACGAGCAGTACTTC. Amino acids: CASSGRSTAFTYEQYF.

The genes are TRBV19 and TRBJ2-3; 9 positions agree with TRBD2. Losses at the gene ends were 2 bases for V and 7 bases for J; bases not matched to a gene: 7. The germline V gene has CDR1 LNHDA and CDR2 SQIVND (reference sequence). The CDR3 is 15 amino acids. Here the CDR3 reads CASSIYGGGENTQYF. For the CDR3, the DNA is TGTGCCAGTAGTATATACGGCGGGGGGGAAAATACGCAGTATTTT. The variable domain in full, with the rest retrieved from reference TRBV19 and TRBJ2-3, is DGGITQSPKYLFRKEGQNVTLSCEQNLNHDAMYWYRQDPGQGLRLIYYSQIVNDFQKGDIAEGYSVSREKKESFPLTVTSAQKNPTAFYLCASSIYGGGENTQYFGPGTRLTVL.

Worth noting for this clonotype: A much larger clone is a single base away; this may be a read error. The V call is TRBV20-1, the J call TRBJ2-3; 8 positions match TRBD1. V was clipped by 5 bases and J by 3 bases; unmatched bases: 10. The CDR3 extends over 15 amino acids. CDR1 is DFQATT, CDR2 SNEGSKA, per germline (reference sequence). CDR3 in DNA: TGCAGTGCTGGAGGTGGACAGGGTTGGACAGATACGCAGTATTTT. Protein sequence: CSAGGGQGWTDTQYF.

The table lists this clonotype with a few counts. The rearrangement uses TRBV6-5 and TRBJ2-3; D gene uncertain. V dropped 0 bases and J dropped 7 bases, with 14 bases sitting between them. Germline V CDR1 and CDR2: MNHEY, SVGAGI. The CDR3 covers 15 residues. For the CDR3, the DNA is TGTGCCAGCAGTTACTCGAATGTCCTAGTTAATACGCAGTATTTT. Protein: CASSYSNVLVNTQYF.